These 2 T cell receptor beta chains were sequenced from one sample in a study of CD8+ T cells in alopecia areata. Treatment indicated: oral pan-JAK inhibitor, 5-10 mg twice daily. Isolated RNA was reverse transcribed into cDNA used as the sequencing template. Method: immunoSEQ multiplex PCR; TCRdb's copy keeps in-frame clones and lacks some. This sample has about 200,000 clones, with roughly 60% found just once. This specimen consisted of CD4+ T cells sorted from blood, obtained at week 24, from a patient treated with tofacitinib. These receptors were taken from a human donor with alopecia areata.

The CDR3 sequence: CASSPLTGYGPAEQFF. The CDR3 region has the DNA TGCGCCAGCAGCCCCTTGACTGGTTACGGCCCAGCTGAGCAGTTCTTC. V usage is TRBV4-1 and J usage is TRBJ2-1; no firm D call. Germline V gives CDR1 MGHRA, CDR2 YSYEKL. This CDR3 is built from 16 residues. V was shortened by 4 bases and J by 9 bases, with 22 bases between the two germline ends.

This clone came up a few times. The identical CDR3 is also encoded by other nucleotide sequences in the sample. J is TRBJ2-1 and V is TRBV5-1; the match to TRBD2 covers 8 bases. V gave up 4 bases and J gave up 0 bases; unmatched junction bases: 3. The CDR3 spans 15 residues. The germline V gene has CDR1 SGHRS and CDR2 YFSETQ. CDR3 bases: TGCGCCAGCAGCCTCAGCGGGGGCTCCTACAATGAGCAGTTCTTC. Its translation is CASSLSGGSYNEQFF.